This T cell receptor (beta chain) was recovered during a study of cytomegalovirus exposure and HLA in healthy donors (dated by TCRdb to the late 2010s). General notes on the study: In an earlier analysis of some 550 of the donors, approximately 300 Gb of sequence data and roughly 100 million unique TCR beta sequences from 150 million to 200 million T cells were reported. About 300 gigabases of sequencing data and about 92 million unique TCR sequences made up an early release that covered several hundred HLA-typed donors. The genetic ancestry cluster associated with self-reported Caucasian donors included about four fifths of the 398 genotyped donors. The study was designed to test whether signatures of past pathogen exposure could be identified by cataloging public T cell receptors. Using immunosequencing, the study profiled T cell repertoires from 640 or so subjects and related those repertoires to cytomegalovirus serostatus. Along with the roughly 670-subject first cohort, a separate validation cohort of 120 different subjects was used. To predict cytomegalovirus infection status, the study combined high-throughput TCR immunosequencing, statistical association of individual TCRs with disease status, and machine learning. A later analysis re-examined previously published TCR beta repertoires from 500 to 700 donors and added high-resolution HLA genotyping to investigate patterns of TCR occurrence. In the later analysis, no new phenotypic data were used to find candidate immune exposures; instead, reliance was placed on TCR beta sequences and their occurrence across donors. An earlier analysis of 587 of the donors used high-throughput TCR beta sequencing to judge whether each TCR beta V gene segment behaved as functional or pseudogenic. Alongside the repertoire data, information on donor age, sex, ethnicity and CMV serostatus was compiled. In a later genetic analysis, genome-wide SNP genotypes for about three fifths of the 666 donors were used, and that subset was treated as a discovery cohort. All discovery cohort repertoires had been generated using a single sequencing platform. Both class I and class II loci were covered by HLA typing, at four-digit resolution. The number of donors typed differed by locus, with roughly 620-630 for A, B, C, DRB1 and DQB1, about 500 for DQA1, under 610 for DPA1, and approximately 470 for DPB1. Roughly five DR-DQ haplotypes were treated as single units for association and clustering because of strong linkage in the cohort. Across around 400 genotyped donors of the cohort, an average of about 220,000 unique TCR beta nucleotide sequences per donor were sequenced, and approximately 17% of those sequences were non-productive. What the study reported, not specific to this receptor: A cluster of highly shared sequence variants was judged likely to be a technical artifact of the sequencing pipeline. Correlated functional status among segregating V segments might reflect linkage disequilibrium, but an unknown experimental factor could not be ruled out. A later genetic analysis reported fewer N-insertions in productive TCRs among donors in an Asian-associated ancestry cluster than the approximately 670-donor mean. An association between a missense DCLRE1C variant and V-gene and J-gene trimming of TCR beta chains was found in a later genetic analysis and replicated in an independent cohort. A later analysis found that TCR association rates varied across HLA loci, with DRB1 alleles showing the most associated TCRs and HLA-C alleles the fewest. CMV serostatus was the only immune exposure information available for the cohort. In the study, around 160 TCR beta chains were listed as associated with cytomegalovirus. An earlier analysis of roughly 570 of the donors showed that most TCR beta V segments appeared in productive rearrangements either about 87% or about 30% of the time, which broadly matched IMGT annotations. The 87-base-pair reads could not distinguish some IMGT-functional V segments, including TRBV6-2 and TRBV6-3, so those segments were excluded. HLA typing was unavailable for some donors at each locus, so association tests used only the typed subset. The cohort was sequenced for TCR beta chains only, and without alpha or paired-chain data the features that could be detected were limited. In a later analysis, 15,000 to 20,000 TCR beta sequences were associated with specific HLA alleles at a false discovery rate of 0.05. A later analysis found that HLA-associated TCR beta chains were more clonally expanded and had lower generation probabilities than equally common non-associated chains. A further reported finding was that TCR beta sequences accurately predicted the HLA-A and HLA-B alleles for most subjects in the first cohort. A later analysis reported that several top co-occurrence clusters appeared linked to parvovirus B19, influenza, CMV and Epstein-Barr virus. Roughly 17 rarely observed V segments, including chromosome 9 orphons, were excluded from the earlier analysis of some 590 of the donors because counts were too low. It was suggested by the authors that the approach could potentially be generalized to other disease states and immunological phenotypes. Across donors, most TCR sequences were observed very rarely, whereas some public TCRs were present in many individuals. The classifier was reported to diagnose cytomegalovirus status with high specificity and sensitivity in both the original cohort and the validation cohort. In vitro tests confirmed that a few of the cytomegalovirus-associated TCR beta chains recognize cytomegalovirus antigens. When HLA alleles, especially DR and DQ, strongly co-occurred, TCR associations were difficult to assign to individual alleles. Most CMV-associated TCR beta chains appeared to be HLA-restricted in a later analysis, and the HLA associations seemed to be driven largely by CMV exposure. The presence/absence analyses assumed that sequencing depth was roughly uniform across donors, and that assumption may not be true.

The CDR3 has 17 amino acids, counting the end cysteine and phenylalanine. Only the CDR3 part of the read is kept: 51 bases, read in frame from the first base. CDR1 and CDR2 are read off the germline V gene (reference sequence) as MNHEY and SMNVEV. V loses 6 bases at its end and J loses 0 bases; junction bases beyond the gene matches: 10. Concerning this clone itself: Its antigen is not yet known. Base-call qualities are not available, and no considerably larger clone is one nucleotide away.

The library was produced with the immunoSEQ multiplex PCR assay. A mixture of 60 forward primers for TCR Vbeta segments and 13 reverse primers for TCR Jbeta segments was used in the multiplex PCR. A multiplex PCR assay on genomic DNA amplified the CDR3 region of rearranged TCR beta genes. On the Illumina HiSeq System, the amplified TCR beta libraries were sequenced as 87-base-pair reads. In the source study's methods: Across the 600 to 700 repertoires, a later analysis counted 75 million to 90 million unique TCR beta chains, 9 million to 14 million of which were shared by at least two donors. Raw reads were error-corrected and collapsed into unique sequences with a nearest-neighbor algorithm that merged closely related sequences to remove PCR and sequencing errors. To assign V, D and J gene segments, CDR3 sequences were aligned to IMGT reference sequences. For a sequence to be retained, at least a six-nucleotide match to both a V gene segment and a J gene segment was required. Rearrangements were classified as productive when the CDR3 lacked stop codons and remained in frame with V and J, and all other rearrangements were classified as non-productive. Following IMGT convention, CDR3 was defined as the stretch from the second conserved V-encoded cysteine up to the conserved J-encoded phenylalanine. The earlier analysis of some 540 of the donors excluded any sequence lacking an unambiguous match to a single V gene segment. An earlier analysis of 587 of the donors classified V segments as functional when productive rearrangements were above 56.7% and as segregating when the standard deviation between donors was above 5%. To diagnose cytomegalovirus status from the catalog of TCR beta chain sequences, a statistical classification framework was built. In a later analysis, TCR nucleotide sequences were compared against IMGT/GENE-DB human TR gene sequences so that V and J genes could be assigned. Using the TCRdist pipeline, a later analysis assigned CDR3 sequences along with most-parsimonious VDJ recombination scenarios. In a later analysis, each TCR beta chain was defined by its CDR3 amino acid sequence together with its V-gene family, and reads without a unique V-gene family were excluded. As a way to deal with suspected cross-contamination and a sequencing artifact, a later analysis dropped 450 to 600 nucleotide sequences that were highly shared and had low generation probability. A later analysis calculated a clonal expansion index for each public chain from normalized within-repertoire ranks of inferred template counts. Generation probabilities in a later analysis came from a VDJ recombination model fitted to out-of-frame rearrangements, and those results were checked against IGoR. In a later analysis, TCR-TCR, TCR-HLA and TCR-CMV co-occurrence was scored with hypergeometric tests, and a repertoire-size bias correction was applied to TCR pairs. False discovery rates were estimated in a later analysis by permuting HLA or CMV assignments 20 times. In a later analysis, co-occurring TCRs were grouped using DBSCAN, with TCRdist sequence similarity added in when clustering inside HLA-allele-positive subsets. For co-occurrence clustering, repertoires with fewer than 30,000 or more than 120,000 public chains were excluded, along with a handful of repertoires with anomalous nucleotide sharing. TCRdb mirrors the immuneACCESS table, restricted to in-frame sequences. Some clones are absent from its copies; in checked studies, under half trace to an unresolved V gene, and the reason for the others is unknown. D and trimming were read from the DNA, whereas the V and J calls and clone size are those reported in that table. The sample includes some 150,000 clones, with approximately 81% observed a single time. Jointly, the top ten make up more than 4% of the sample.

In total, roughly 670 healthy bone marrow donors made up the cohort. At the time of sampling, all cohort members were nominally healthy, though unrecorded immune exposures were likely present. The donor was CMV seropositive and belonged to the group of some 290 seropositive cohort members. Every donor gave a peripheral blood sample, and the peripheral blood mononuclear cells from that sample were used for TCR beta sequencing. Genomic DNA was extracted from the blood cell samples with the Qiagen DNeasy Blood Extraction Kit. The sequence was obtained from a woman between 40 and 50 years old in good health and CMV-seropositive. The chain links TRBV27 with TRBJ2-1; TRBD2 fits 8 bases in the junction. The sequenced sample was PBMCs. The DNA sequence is TGTGCCAGCAGCCTCCCTCCGGGGACTAGCTCCTACAATGAGCAGTTCTTC. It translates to CASSLPPGTSSYNEQFF.